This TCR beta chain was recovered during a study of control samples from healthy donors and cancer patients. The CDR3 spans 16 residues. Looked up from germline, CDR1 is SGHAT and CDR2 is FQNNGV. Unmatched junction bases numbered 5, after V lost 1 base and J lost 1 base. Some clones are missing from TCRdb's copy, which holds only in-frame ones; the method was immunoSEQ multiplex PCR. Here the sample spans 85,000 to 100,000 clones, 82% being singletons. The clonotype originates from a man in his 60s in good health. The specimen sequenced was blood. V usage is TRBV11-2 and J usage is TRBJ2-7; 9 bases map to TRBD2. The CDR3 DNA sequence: TGTGCCAGCAGCTTAGCGTTTAGCGGGGGTTCCTACGAGCAGTACTTC. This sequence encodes CASSLAFSGGSYEQYF.